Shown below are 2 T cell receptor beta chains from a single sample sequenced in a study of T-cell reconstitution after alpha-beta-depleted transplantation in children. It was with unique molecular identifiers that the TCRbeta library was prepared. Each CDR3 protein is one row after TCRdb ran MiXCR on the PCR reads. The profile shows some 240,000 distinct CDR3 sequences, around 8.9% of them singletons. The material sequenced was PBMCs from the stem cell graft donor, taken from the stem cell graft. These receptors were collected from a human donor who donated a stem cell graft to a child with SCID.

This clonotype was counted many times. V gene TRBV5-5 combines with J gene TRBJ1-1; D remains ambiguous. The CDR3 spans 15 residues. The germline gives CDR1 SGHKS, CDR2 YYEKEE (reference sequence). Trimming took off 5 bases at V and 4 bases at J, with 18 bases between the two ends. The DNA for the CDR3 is TGTGCCAGCAGGTTATCGAGGAAGGGAGGCACTGAAGCTTTCTTT. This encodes CASRLSRKGGTEAFF.

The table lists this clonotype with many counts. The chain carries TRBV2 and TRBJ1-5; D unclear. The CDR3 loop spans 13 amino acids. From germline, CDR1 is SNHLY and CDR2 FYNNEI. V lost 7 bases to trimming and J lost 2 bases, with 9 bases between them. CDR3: CASNSERNQPQHF. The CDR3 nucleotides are TGTGCCAGCAACTCTGAACGCAATCAGCCCCAGCATTTT.